The source of this T cell receptor beta chain is a study of T cell responses to AZD1222 COVID-19 vaccine. The study, taken as a whole, reports: Baseline seropositives among AZD1222 recipients totaled only five to seven.

V lost 6 bases and J 8 bases, leaving 20 bases between the germline ends. Germline V gives CDR1 SNHLY, CDR2 FYNNEI. CDR3 size: 15 residues. Clones were read by immunoSEQ multiplex PCR, and TCRdb kept only the in-frame ones, dropping some. The data include 150,000 or so clones; the top ten clones carry around 2.4%. Comments on this clone: Antigen unknown.

This TCR came from an adult in good health. V gene TRBV2 combines with J gene TRBJ2-1; D perhaps matches TRBD1 (9 bases). Sequencing input: peripheral blood. Written as DNA, the CDR3 is TGTGCCAGCAGCACAGGGGGCAGCGGGGGCCATGAGCAGTTCTTC. It is translated as CASSTGGSGGHEQFF.